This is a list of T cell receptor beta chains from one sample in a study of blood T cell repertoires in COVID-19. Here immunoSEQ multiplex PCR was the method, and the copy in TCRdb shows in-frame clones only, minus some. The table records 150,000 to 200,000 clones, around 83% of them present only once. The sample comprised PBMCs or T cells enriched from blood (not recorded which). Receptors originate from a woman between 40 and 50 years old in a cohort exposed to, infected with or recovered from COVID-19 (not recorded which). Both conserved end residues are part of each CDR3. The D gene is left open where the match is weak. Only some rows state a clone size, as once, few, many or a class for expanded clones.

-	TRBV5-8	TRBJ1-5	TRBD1	TGTGCCAGCAGCCCAACAGGGGTTCAGCCCCAGCATTTT	CASSPTGVQPQHF
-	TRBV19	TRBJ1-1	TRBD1	TGTGCCAGTAGTGATTCCGGGACAGGGGAGGGCACTGAAGCTTTCTTT	CASSDSGTGEGTEAFF
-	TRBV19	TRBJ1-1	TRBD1	TGTGCCAGTGGGCATGGATGGGACAGGGGGTTCGACACTGAAGCTTTCTTT	CASGHGWDRGFDTEAFF
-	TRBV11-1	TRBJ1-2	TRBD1	TGTGCCAGCAGCCCAGGACAGGGTAACTATGGCTACACCTTC	CASSPGQGNYGYTF
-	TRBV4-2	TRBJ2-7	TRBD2	TGTGCCAGCAGCCAACTACTCCCGGGACTAGCGGGAACCTACGAGCAGTACTTC	CASSQLLPGLAGTYEQYF
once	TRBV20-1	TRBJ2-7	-	TGCAGTGCTAGTCACCATCAGGGGCTAGGGCCCTACGAGCAGTACTTC	CSASHHQGLGPYEQYF
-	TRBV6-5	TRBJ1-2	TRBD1	TGTGCCAGTCGACCGACAGGGGGAGACTATGGCTACACCTTC	CASRPTGGDYGYTF
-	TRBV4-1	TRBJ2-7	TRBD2	TGCGCCAGCAGCCCCAGACTAGCGGGAGAGTACGAGCAGTACTTC	CASSPRLAGEYEQYF
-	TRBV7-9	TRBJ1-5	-	TGTGCCAGCAGCTTAGCAGAGGGAAATCAGCCCCAGCATTTT	CASSLAEGNQPQHF
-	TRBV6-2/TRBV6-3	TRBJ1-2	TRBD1	TGTGCCAGCAGTTACAGGGACAGGACGGCCTATGGCTACACCTTC	CASSYRDRTAYGYTF
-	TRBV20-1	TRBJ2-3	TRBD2	TGCAGTGCTAGTACTAGCGTTAGCACAGATACGCAGTATTTT	CSASTSVSTDTQYF
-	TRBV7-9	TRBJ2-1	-	TGTGCCAGCAGCTTAGCGCACAGGGATGGTGAGCAGTTCTTC	CASSLAHRDGEQFF
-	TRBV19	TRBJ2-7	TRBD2	TGTGCCAGTAGTACCGTAGCGGGGGGCTCCTACGAGCAGTACTTC	CASSTVAGGSYEQYF
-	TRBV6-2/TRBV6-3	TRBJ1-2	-	TGTGCCAGCAGTTACTCGATTCATGGAGGAGTCTTTAACTATGGCTACACCTTC	CASSYSIHGGVFNYGYTF
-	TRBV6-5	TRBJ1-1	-	TGTGCCAGCAGGCGATACAAGGGACAGAACACTGAAGCTTTCTTT	CASRRYKGQNTEAFF
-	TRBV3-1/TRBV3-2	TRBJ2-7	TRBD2	TGTGCCAGCAACCAAGGCGGCCAGCGGGGGGGCGAGCAGTACTTC	CASNQGGQRGGEQYF
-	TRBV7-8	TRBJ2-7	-	TGTGCCAGCAGCTCGTCCGGTCAAGCATCCTACGAGCAGTACTTC	CASSSSGQASYEQYF
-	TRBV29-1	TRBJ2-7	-	TGCAGCGTTGCCCGGACAGTGGGATCCTACGAGCAGTACTTC	CSVARTVGSYEQYF
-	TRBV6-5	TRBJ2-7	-	TGTGCCAGCAGTTACAGGGGCTACGAGCAGTACTTC	CASSYRGYEQYF
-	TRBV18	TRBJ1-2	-	TGTGCCAGCTCATCGACAGATTCCTCTGGCTACACCTTC	CASSSTDSSGYTF
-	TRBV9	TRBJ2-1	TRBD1	TGTGCCAGCAGCGCCGGGGACAGCTCCTACAATGAGCAGTTCTTC	CASSAGDSSYNEQFF
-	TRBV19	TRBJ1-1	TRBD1	TGTGCCAGTAGTAGACAGGGGGGAAAAAACACTGAAGCTTTCTTT	CASSRQGGKNTEAFF
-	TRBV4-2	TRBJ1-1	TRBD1	TGTGCCAGCAGCCGAAGACAGGGACCGAACACTGAAGCTTTCTTT	CASSRRQGPNTEAFF
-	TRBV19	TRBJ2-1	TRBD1	TGTGCCAGTAGGGGGACAGGGGGCGCCGGCGATGAGCAGTTCTTC	CASRGTGGAGDEQFF
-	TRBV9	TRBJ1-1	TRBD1	TGTGCCAGCAGCGCGCCCGACAGGGGGATCACTGAAGCTTTCTTT	CASSAPDRGITEAFF
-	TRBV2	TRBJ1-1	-	TGTGCCAGCAGTGAAACAGGGAACACTGAAGCTTTCTTT	CASSETGNTEAFF
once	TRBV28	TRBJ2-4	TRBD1	TGTGCCAGCAGTTTACGGGACAGGGGACTGAACAAAAACATTCAGTACTTC	CASSLRDRGLNKNIQYF
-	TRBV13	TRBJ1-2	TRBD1	TGTGCCAGCAGCGGACGGGGACAGCCCCTGAAAGCAAGCTATGGCTACACCTTC	CASSGRGQPLKASYGYTF
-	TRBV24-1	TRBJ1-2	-	TGTGCCACCAGTGAGACAGACAACTATGGCTACACCTTC	CATSETDNYGYTF
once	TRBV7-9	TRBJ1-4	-	TGTGCCAGCAGCTTCTTCTCCTCAGGATCAGTGACCGAAAAACTGTTTTTT	CASSFFSSGSVTEKLFF
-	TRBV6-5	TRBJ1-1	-	TGTGCCAGCAGCCTCAATGGGCCCACTGAAGCTTTCTTT	CASSLNGPTEAFF
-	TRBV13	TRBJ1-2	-	TGTGCCAGCAGCGCCTCGGACTCTATGCGGTGGGGCTACACCTTC	CASSASDSMRWGYTF
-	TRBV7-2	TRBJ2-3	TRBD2	TGTGCCAGCAGCTTAACTAGCGGGAGAGGGGATACGCAGTATTTT	CASSLTSGRGDTQYF
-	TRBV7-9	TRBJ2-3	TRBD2	TGTGCCAGCAGCTTAGTTAGCGGGCGAAGCACAGATACGCAGTATTTT	CASSLVSGRSTDTQYF
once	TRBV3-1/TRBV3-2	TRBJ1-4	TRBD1	TGTGCCAGCAGCCCCCACGGACAGGGGGACCGGAATGAAAAACTGTTTTTT	CASSPHGQGDRNEKLFF
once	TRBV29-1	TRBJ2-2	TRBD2	TGCAGCGTTGTCTTGTCTAGAGCGGGAGTGAACACCGGGGAGCTGTTTTTT	CSVVLSRAGVNTGELFF
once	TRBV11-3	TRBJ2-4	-	TGTGCCAGCAGCCCGGGGGTTGGGGAGCGAAACATTCAGTACTTC	CASSPGVGERNIQYF
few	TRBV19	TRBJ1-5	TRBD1	TGTGCCAGTAGTATTCGGTGGACAGGGCTCCTTACTAATCAGCCCCAGCATTTT	CASSIRWTGLLTNQPQHF
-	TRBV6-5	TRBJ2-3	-	TGTGCCAGCAGTCGTACGGGCACAGATACGCAGTATTTT	CASSRTGTDTQYF
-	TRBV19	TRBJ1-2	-	TGTGCCAGTAGTATAGGAGATAAGTATGGCTACACCTTC	CASSIGDKYGYTF
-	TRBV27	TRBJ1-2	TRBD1	TGTGCCAGCAGCCGGGACAGCATCTATGGCTACACCTTC	CASSRDSIYGYTF
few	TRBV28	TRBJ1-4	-	TGTGCCAGCAGTTTTACAGGGATTGAAAAACTGTTTTTT	CASSFTGIEKLFF
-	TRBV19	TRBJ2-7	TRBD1	TGTGCCAGCCGTAGACAGGGATCCAGGAACGAGCAGTACTTC	CASRRQGSRNEQYF
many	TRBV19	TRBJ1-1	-	TGTGCCAGTTTCATGGGGGGGGCGAACACTGAAGCTTTCTTT	CASFMGGANTEAFF
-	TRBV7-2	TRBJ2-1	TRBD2	TGTGCCAGCAGCTTATTCCCCGGACTAGCGGGAGCTAATGAGCAGTTCTTC	CASSLFPGLAGANEQFF